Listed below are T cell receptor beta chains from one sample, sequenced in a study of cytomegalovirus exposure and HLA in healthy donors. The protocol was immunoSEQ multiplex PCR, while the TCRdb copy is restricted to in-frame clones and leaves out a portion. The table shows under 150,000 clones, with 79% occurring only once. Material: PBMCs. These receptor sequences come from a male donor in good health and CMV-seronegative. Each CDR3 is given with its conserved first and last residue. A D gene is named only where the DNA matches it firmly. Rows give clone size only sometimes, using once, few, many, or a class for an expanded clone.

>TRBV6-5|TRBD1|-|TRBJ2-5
CASRPGTGSETQYF
TGTGCCAGCAGGCCGGGGACAGGGAGTGAGACCCAGTACTTC
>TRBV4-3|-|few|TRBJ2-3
CASSQKGPGGDTQYF
TGCGCCAGCAGCCAAAAGGGACCTGGGGGCGATACGCAGTATTTT
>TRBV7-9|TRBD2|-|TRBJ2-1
CASSTGLAGGNEQFF
TGTGCCAGCAGTACGGGACTAGCGGGGGGCAATGAGCAGTTCTTC
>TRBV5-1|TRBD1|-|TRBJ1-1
CASSLRQGASGTEAFF
TGCGCCAGCAGCTTACGACAGGGGGCTTCTGGGACTGAAGCTTTCTTT
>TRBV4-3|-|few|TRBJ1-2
CASSQVEGDYGYTF
TGCGCCAGCAGCCAAGTCGAGGGGGATTACGGCTACACCTTC
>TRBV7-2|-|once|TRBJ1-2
CASSLASAGGYTF
TGTGCCAGCAGCTTAGCGTCGGCGGGAGGCTACACCTTC
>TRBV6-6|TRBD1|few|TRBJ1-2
CASIDKGTGVYGYTF
TGTGCCAGCATTGATAAGGGGACAGGGGTGTATGGCTACACCTTC
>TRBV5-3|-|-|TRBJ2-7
CARSSPGVYEQYF
TGTGCCAGAAGCAGCCCCGGGGTCTACGAGCAGTACTTC
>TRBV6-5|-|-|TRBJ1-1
CASSYSEGRIEAFF
TGTGCCAGCAGTTATTCAGAGGGCCGGATTGAAGCTTTCTTT
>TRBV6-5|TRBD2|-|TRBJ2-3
CASSDSSGGTDTQYF
TGTGCCAGCAGTGACTCTAGCGGGGGCACAGATACGCAGTATTTT
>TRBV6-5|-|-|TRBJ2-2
CASSSGSPNTGELFF
TGTGCCAGCAGTTCAGGTTCTCCTAACACCGGGGAGCTGTTTTTT
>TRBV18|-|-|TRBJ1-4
CASSPPSGGEKLFF
TGTGCCAGCTCACCCCCCTCGGGGGGGGAAAAACTGTTTTTT
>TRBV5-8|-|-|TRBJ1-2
CASSLYTGLNGYTF
TGTGCCAGCAGCCTGTATACAGGGTTAAATGGCTACACCTTC
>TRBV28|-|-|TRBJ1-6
CASSLELGGVNNSPLHF
TGTGCCAGCAGTTTAGAGTTGGGAGGCGTGAATAATTCACCCCTCCACTTT
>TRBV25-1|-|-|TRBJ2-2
CASSDFNQGGTGELFF
TGTGCCAGCAGTGACTTTAACCAGGGAGGAACCGGGGAGCTGTTTTTT
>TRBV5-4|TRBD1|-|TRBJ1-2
CASRNQRATGSYGYTF
TGTGCCAGCAGAAATCAAAGGGCGACAGGGAGCTATGGCTACACCTTC
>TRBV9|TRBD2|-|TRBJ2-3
CASSTAGGGDTQYF
TGTGCCAGCAGCACGGCGGGGGGCGGAGATACGCAGTATTTT
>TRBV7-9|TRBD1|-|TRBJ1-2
CASSTSTGHYGYTF
TGTGCCAGCAGCACGTCGACAGGGCACTATGGCTACACCTTC
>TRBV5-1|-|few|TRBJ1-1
CASSLQGPEAFF
TGCGCCAGCAGCTTGCAGGGGCCTGAAGCTTTCTTT
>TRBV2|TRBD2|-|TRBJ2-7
CAAGTSGTYEQYF
TGTGCCGCCGGGACTAGCGGGACCTACGAGCAGTACTTC
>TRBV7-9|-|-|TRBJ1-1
CASKQGSNTEAFF
TGTGCCAGCAAACAGGGTTCGAACACTGAAGCTTTCTTT
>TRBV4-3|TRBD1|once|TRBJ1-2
CASSSVQDPGQGLINYGYTF
TGCGCCAGCAGCTCCGTCCAGGACCCGGGACAGGGGCTGATTAACTATGGCTACACCTTC
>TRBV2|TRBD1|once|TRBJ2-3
CASNQGVLTDTQYF
TGTGCCAGCAACCAGGGGGTACTCACAGATACGCAGTATTTT
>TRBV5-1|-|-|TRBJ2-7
CASSSLPGSYEQYF
TGCGCCAGCAGCTCCCTCCCAGGCTCCTACGAGCAGTACTTC
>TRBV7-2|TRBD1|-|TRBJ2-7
CASSWSTGTGGEQYF
TGTGCCAGCAGCTGGTCGACCGGGACAGGGGGCGAGCAGTACTTC
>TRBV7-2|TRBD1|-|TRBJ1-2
CASSYQGALNGYTF
TGTGCCAGCAGCTACCAGGGGGCATTAAATGGCTACACCTTC
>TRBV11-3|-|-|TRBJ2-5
CASSSSIGDRETQYF
TGTGCCAGCAGCTCCTCCATCGGGGATAGAGAGACCCAGTACTTC
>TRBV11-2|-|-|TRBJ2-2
CASSLDITGELFF
TGTGCCAGCAGCTTAGATATAACCGGGGAGCTGTTTTTT